Each of the 11 T cell receptor beta chains below was sequenced from the same sample in a study of monozygotic twins with inflammatory bowel disease. TCRdb reprocessed the 5' RACE reads and keeps a single row for each CDR3 protein, giving no DNA. This sample's table reports around 370,000 distinct CDR3 sequences. The sequencing sample was made of blood. The receptors originated from a human donor with ulcerative colitis or Crohn's disease, or a healthy co-twin of an affected twin (not recorded which).

This chain uses TRBV5-1 with TRBJ1-1; no DNA is available, so the TRBD1 call from TCRdb remains unchecked. There are 17 residues in the CDR3. Germline CDR1 reads SGHRS; CDR2 reads YFSETQ. The CDR3 reads CASSSRPMTGMNTEAFF.

The chain carries TRBV7-3 and TRBJ2-2; TCRdb outputs TRBD2, but without DNA this stays unchecked. This CDR3 comprises 15 residues. Looked up from germline, CDR1 is SGHTA and CDR2 is FQGTGA. The CDR3 reads CASSLGPAGTGELFF.

This rearrangement joins TRBV6-5 to TRBJ2-7. The CDR3 has 15 amino acids. Germline V gene lookup returns CDR1 MNHEY and CDR2 SVGAGI. CDR3 sequence: CASSYSDQAPVEQYF.

The rearrangement joins TRBV6-1 to TRBJ2-1. CDR1 is MNHNS, CDR2 SASEGT, per germline. The CDR3 runs 14 residues. The CDR3 loop reads CASSRRSSYNEQFF.

This chain links TRBV30 with TRBJ2-7. Germline assignment: CDR1 GTSNPN and CDR2 SVGIG (reference sequence). The CDR3 is made up of 14 amino acids. CDR3 sequence reads: CAWSVVVSDYEQYF.

The CDR3 sequence: CASTGDRGPARAFF. The chain links TRBV12-3 or TRBV12-4 to TRBJ1-1; TCRdb reports TRBD1, a call that lacks DNA to check it against. This CDR3 is 14 amino acids long.

The chain links TRBV5-1 to TRBJ2-4; TCRdb lists TRBD1, though no DNA is available to test this call. Germline CDR1 reads SGHRS; CDR2 reads YFSETQ. The CDR3 extends over 13 amino acids. CDR3 region: CASNRGPGDIQYF.

The chain joins TRBV7-9 to TRBJ1-2. The germline V gene encodes CDR1 SEHNR and CDR2 FQNEAQ (reference sequence). The CDR3 totals 16 residues. The CDR3 here is CVSSSFSAVSVGGYTF.

The CDR3 protein is CASSEAGGQPYEQYF. The chain uses TRBV6-1 and TRBJ2-7. Germline CDR1 and CDR2: MNHNS and SASEGT. This CDR3 contains 15 residues.

The chain links TRBV24-1 to TRBJ1-1; there is no DNA to check the TCRdb D call of TRBD1. The CDR3 length is 13 residues. Germline lookup yields CDR1 KGHDR and CDR2 SFDVKD. The CDR3 region is CATSDGGNTEAFF.

The CDR3 protein is CATRHEWEQYF. This sequence joins TRBV2 and TRBJ2-7; without DNA, the TCRdb call of TRBD1 cannot be checked. The CDR3 length is 11 residues. Germline loops: CDR1 SNHLY, CDR2 FYNNEI.